The clone carrying this T cell receptor (beta chain) was seen many times. Its target is unknown. CDR1 is SGDLS and CDR2 is YYNGEE in the germline V gene. V was cut by 0 bases and J by 6 bases, with 14 bases left in between. The length of the CDR3 is 15 residues. This entry belongs to a study of identical twins. Findings of the study overall: In beta out-of-frame sequences, the excess sharing between twins was weaker. Models underestimated how often monozygotic twins shared out-of-frame TCR alpha. Memory repertoires showed no such pattern, whereas abundant cord blood beta clonotypes carried fewer insertions.

Unique molecular identifiers were present on the cDNA, and a universal primer site came from template switching. TCRdb passed the 5' RACE reads through MiXCR, listing each CDR3 protein once. This table has over 550,000 distinct CDR3 sequences, about 7.6% appearing once. Separately, the same data were catalogued under a study of yellow fever vaccine responses in identical twins.

The origin of this receptor is a woman between 18 and 29 years old in good health. The rearrangement joins TRBV9 to TRBJ2-3; the D gene is possibly TRBD2 (6 bases). Sequenced input: PBMCs. The CDR3 DNA reads TGTGCCAGCAGCGTAGACCTTAGCGGTGTTGATACGCAGTATTTT. Residues: CASSVDLSGVDTQYF. The whole variable domain, filled in from reference TRBV9 and TRBJ2-3, reads DSGVTQTPKHLITATGQRVTLRCSPRSGDLSVYWYQQSLDQGLQFLIQYYNGEERAKGNILERFSAQQFPDLHSELNLSSLELGDSALYFCASSVDLSGVDTQYFGPGTRLTVL.